The sequence of this T cell receptor beta chain was determined in a study of blood T cells in healthy people across ages. Notes on the study in general: As naive T cell percentage varied, TCR beta diversity correlated strongly with it. Per-million-T-cell TCR beta diversity fell roughly linearly with age.

With a J-beta primer mix and a sample-barcoded 5' primer, a second PCR ran 7 to 11 cycles. TCRdb called the 5' RACE reads again in MiXCR, with one record for every CDR3 protein. The profile covers more than 700,000 distinct CDR3 sequences, with about 55% appearing a single time and about 42% taken by the ten largest. CDR1 and CDR2 (germline): LNHNV, YYDKDF (reference sequence). The CDR3 runs 14 residues. Trimming removed 1 base from V and 2 bases from J, with 8 bases in between. As concerns this clonotype: Antigen specificity is unknown.

The sample comprised blood. The gene calls are TRBV15 and TRBJ2-5; D might be TRBD1 or TRBD2, each matching 6 bases. This TCR derives from a man aged 80 or over in good health. CDR3 residues: CATSRGRGQETQYF. The CDR3 DNA sequence: TGTGCCACCAGCAGAGGGAGGGGGCAAGAGACCCAGTACTTC. Filled out from reference TRBV15 and TRBJ2-5, the complete variable domain reads DAMVIQNPRYQVTQFGKPVTLSCSQTLNHNVMYWYQQKSSQAPKLLFHYYDKDFNNEADTPDNFQSRRPNTSFCFLDIRSPGLGDTAMYLCATSRGRGQETQYFGPGTRLLVL.